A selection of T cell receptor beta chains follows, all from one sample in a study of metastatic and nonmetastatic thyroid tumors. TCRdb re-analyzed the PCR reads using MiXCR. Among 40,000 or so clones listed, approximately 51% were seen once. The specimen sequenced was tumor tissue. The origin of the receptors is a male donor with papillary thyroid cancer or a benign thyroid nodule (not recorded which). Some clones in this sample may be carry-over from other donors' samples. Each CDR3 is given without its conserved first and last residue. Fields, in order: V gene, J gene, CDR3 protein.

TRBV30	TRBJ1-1	AWSAGETTEAF
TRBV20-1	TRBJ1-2	SASPSVGQGSYGYT
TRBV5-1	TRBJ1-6	ASSFLSSGQIPYNSPLH
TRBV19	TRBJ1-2	ASSINIVQGFYGYT
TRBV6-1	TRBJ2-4	ASATGTINIQY
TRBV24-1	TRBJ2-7	ATSDLADLDCYSYEQY
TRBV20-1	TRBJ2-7	SASSYNARRVSEQY
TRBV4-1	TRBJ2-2	ASSQEVPPGDTGELF
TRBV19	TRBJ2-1	ASSIPAGGYNEQF
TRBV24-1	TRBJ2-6	ATRGSTGTGANVLT
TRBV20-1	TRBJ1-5	SARSGNSNQPQH
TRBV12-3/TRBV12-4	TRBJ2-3	ASETGTGGLTDTQY
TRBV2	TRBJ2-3	ASRPNQRATQY
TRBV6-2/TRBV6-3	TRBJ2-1	ARRGDNSYNEQF
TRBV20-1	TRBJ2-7	SARTREQY
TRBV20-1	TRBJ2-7	SARDRLRSSYEQY